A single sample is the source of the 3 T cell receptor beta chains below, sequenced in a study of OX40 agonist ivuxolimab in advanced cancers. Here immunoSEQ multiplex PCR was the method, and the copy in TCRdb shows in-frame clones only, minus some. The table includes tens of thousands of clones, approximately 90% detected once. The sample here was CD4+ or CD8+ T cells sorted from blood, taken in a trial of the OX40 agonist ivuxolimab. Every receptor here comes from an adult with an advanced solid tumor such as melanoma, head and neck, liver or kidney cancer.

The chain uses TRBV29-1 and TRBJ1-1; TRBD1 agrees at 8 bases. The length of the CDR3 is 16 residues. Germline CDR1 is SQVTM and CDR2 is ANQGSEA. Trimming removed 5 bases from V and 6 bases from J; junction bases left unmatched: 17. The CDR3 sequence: CSVTFWAGGASAEAFF. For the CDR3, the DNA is TGCAGCGTTACCTTTTGGGCAGGGGGCGCGTCGGCTGAAGCTTTCTTT.

CDR3 sequence (DNA): TGTGCCAGCAGTAGACGAGGGGGAAATCAGCCCCAGCATTTT. Encoded protein: CASSRRGGNQPQHF. The gene calls are TRBV6-5 and TRBJ1-5, with a tentative D call TRBD1 (6 bases). Trimming pared 5 bases from V and 4 bases from J, leaving 12 bases between. Per the germline V gene, CDR1 is MNHEY and CDR2 is SVGAGI. This CDR3 contains 14 residues.

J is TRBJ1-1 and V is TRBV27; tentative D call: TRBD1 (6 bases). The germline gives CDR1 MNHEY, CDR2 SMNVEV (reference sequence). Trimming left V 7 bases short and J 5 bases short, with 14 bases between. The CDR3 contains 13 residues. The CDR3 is CASTRGFGTEAFF. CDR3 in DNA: TGTGCCAGCACTAGGGGGTTCGGAACTGAAGCTTTCTTT.